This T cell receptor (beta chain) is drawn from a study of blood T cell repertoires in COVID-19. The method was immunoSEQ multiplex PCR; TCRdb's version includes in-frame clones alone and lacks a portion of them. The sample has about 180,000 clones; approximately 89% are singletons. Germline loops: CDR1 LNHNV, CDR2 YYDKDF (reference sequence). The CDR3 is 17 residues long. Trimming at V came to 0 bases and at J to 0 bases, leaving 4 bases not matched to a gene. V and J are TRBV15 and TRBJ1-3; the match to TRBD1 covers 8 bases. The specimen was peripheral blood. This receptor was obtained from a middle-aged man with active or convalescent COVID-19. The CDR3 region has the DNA TGTGCCACCAGCAGAGACCCCACAGGGGGCTCTGGAAACACCATATATTTT. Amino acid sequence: CATSRDPTGGSGNTIYF.